This TCR beta chain came from a study of metastatic and nonmetastatic thyroid tumors. This CDR3 is built from 11 residues. Germline CDR1 is GTSNPN and CDR2 is SVGIG (reference sequence). At least ten counts were recorded for this clone. No treatment of any kind had been given to any patient before thyroid surgery. TCRdb reassembled clones from the PCR reads with MiXCR. The sample has roughly 89,000 clones; approximately 12% are singletons. The sample taken for sequencing was tumor tissue. The V gene is TRBV30, the J gene TRBJ1-2; perhaps TRBD1 as D (6 bases). The sequence was collected from a female donor with papillary thyroid cancer or a benign thyroid nodule (not recorded which). Some clones in this sample may be carry-over from other donors' samples. CDR3 in amino acids: CSSDRQDGYTF. The CDR3 DNA reads TGTTCCTCCGACAGGCAGGATGGCTACACCTTC.